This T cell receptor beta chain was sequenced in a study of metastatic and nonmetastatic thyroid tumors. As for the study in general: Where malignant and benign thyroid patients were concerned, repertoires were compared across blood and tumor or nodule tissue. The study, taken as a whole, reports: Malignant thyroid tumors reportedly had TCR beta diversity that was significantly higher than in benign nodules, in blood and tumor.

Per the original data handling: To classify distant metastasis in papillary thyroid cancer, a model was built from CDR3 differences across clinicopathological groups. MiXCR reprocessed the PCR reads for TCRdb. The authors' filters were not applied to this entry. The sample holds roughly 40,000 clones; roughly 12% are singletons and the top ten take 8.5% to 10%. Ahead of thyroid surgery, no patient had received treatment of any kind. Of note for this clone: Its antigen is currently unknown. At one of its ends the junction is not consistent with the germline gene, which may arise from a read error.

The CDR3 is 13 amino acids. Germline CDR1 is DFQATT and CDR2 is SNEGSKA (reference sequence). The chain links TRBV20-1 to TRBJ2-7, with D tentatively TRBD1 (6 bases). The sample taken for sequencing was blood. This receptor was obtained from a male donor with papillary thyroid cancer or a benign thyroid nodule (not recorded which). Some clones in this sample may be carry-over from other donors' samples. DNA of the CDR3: TGCAGTAGGACCGAGACAGGATCCTACGATCAGTACTTC. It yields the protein CSRTETGSYDQYF.